A selection of T cell receptor beta chains follows, all from one sample in a study of blood T cell repertoires in COVID-19. Produced via immunoSEQ multiplex PCR; TCRdb's table is partial and in-frame only. The sample lists roughly 190,000 clones, around 95% seen once, with 0.6% to 0.8% in the top ten. What was sequenced was peripheral blood. These receptors were taken from a young man with COVID-19, enrolled during active disease. Both conserved end residues are part of each CDR3. A D gene is named only where the DNA matches it firmly. Some rows have no size entry. The others give once, few or many, or a class for an expanded clone.

J gene | D gene | clone size | V gene | CDR3 protein | CDR3 DNA
TRBJ1-5 | TRBD1 | - | TRBV23-1 | CASSQTGDSNQPQHF | TGCGCCAGCAGTCAGACAGGGGATAGCAATCAGCCCCAGCATTTT
TRBJ2-7 | TRBD1 | - | TRBV4-1 | CASSLLWGQVEPYEQYF | TGCGCCAGCAGCCTTTTATGGGGACAGGTTGAGCCCTACGAGCAGTACTTC
TRBJ2-7 | TRBD1 | - | TRBV7-9 | CASSLPGGTYEQYF | TGTGCCAGCAGCTTACCAGGGGGTACCTACGAGCAGTACTTC
TRBJ1-1 | - | - | TRBV30 | CAWRRWTEAFF | TGTGCCTGGAGGAGATGGACTGAAGCTTTCTTT
TRBJ2-5 | - | - | TRBV14 | CASSHRQGGYETQYF | TGTGCCAGCAGCCATCGGCAGGGGGGTTACGAGACCCAGTACTTC
TRBJ1-1 | - | - | TRBV9 | CASSVGQREGTEAFF | TGTGCCAGCAGCGTAGGTCAGAGGGAGGGCACTGAAGCTTTCTTT
TRBJ1-1 | TRBD1 | - | TRBV11-2 | CASSLRQGVTEAFF | TGTGCCAGCAGCTTACGACAGGGGGTCACTGAAGCTTTCTTT
TRBJ2-2 | TRBD2 | - | TRBV6-5 | CATIAGGSTGELFF | TGTGCCACCATAGCGGGGGGTAGCACCGGGGAGCTGTTTTTT
TRBJ1-6 | - | - | TRBV25-1 | CASSFETGRPLHF | TGTGCCAGCTCATTTGAGACAGGCAGGCCCCTCCACTTT
TRBJ1-6 | TRBD1 | once | TRBV25-1 | CASSPRTGLVSPLHF | TGTGCCAGCAGTCCGCGGACAGGACTGGTTTCACCCCTCCACTTT